These 25 T cell receptor beta chains were all obtained from the same sample, sequenced in a study of CD8+CD57+ T cells in acquired aplastic anemia. According to the study, genomic DNA was the template for TCR beta VDJ and CDR3 profiling. In TCRdb, the reads were re-called with MiXCR into one record per CDR3 protein. The data contain around 290,000 distinct CDR3 sequences, 56% of them singletons. Those patients picked for sequencing had displayed CD8+CD57+ cell expansion on flow cytometry. Sequencing was carried out using sorted CD4+, CD8+, or CD8+CD57+ T cells (not recorded which) from PBMCs. Every receptor here comes from a human donor with aplastic anemia.

This clonotype was detected many times. The CDR3 DNA reads TGTGCCAGCAGCTTAGACACAAGCTCTAACTATGGCTACACCTTC. Encoded protein: CASSLDTSSNYGYTF. V and J are TRBV7-9 and TRBJ1-2; D gene ambiguous. V shed 1 base and J shed 0 bases, with 9 bases lying between them. Germline V gene sequence: CDR1 SEHNR, CDR2 FQNEAQ (reference sequence). The CDR3 totals 15 residues.

This clonotype was recorded many times. The chain employs TRBV12-3 or TRBV12-4 and TRBJ1-2; D not resolved. Deletions cut 4 bases from V and 8 bases from J, with 5 bases between. CDR3 length equals 10 residues. This CDR3 reads CASSSLGYTF. CDR3 DNA: TGTGCCAGCAGTTCGCTAGGCTACACCTTC.

This clonotype was recorded a few times. This sequence joins TRBV9 and TRBJ2-7; TRBD2 agrees at 8 bases. The CDR3 is 15 residues long. Germline-derived CDR1 and CDR2 are SGDLS and YYNGEE. Trimming removed 0 bases from V and 2 bases from J; junction bases left unmatched: 4. CDR3 in DNA: TGTGCCAGCAGCGTAGTGGGTAGCGGGGCCTACGAGCAGTACTTC. Translation gives CASSVVGSGAYEQYF.

J is TRBJ1-2 and V is TRBV25-1; 7 nucleotides align to TRBD1. From germline, CDR1 is MGHDK and CDR2 SYGVNS. This CDR3 is 13 amino acids long. The J segment lost 8 bases and the V segment lost 9 bases, leaving 12 bases of the junction unmatched. The DNA of the CDR3 is TGTGCCAGTAAGCTCGGGACAGATACCGGCTACACCTTC. It specifies CASKLGTDTGYTF.

This clonotype was counted at least ten times. The V call is TRBV5-1, the J call TRBJ1-1; 9 bases line up with TRBD1. J gave up 4 bases and V 9 bases, and 10 bases lay outside the gene matches. CDR1 is SGHRS and CDR2 is YFSETQ in the germline V gene. The CDR3 consists of 14 residues. The CDR3 here is CATRPGTGSTEAFF. In DNA form, the CDR3 reads TGCGCCACCCGTCCCGGGACAGGGAGCACTGAAGCTTTCTTT.

This clonotype was seen more than once but under ten times. The gene calls are TRBV15 and TRBJ2-2; the match to TRBD1 covers 9 bases. The V and J ends lost 9 bases and 6 bases, in that order; junction bases with no gene match: 8. This CDR3 is built from 14 residues. Per germline, CDR1 LNHNV and CDR2 YYDKDF (reference sequence). The CDR3: CATSPDRGSGELFF. The CDR3 DNA is TGTGCCACGTCGCCGGACAGGGGTTCCGGGGAGCTGTTTTTT. The full variable domain, its missing parts supplied by reference TRBV15 and TRBJ2-2, is DAMVIQNPRYQVTQFGKPVTLSCSQTLNHNVMYWYQQKSSQAPKLLFHYYDKDFNNEADTPDNFQSRRPNTSFCFLDIRSPGLGDTAMYLCATSPDRGSGELFFGEGSRLTVL.

This chain's CDR3 is CASSEPILGTGINYGYTF. CDR3 DNA: TGTGCCAGCAGCGAGCCAATCCTCGGGACAGGGATTAACTATGGCTACACCTTC. V and J are TRBV9 and TRBJ1-2; 9 positions agree with TRBD1. CDR3 length: 18 amino acids. The J segment lost 1 base and the V segment lost 3 bases, leaving 13 bases of the junction unmatched. From germline, CDR1 is SGDLS and CDR2 YYNGEE. Variable domain in full (rest from reference TRBV9 and TRBJ1-2): DSGVTQTPKHLITATGQRVTLRCSPRSGDLSVYWYQQSLDQGLQFLIQYYNGEERAKGNILERFSAQQFPDLHSELNLSSLELGDSALYFCASSEPILGTGINYGYTFGSGTRLTVV.

At least ten counts were recorded for this clonotype. This chain connects TRBV10-3 to TRBJ2-2, with 8 bases fitting TRBD2. The ends lost 3 bases at V and 0 bases at J; junction bases unmatched: 0. The length of the CDR3 is 15 residues. Per the germline V gene, CDR1 is ENHRY and CDR2 is SYGVKD. The CDR3 DNA follows: TGTGCCATCAGTGAACTAGCGGCGAACACCGGGGAGCTGTTTTTT. Translating gives CAISELAANTGELFF.

This clonotype was seen only once. V gene TRBV24-1 combines with J gene TRBJ2-3, with D perhaps TRBD1 or TRBD2 (5 bases each). In germline, CDR1 is KGHDR, CDR2 SFDVKD. CDR3 length: 13 amino acids. V was clipped by 9 bases and J by 2 bases, with 11 bases between them. The CDR3 DNA follows: TGTGCCACCGGGGACGGATTCACAGATACGCAGTATTTT. This encodes CATGDGFTDTQYF.

For this clonotype: The junction shows a germline mismatch at one end, possibly a read error. The chain employs TRBV10-3 and TRBJ2-3; unclear D gene. The V gene's germline CDR1 is ENHRY and CDR2 SYGVKD. CDR3 length: 13 residues. The CDR3: CATRPPSTDMQYF. CDR3 DNA sequence: TGTGCCACAAGACCCCCGAGCACAGATATGCAGTATTTT.

The chain recombines TRBV10-1 with TRBJ1-2, with 7 bases aligning to TRBD1. The germline gives CDR1 WNHNN, CDR2 SYGVQD (reference sequence). J gave up 0 bases and V 7 bases, and 5 bases lay outside the gene matches. The CDR3 has 14 amino acids. The CDR3 loop reads CASNRQGPNYGYTF. In DNA form, the CDR3 reads TGCGCCAGCAATAGACAGGGCCCTAACTATGGCTACACCTTC.

The chain combines TRBV30 with TRBJ1-1; 7 bases are a match to TRBD1. Germline CDR1 GTSNPN, CDR2 SVGIG (reference sequence). V was pared by 2 bases and J by 9 bases, with 9 bases of the junction left unmatched. This CDR3 is 13 amino acids long. This CDR3 is CAWSPTGAAQAFF. The CDR3 DNA reads as TGTGCCTGGAGTCCAACAGGGGCCGCTCAAGCTTTCTTT.

This clonotype was picked up many times. The chain has TRBV5-6 and TRBJ1-3, with 9 bases identical to TRBD1. Trimming removed 4 bases from V and 2 bases from J; junction bases left unmatched: 13. Germline V lookup: CDR1 SGHDT, CDR2 YYEEEE. The CDR3 consists of 18 residues. The CDR3 protein is CASSLFPGQGDPGNTIYF. The CDR3 nucleotides read TGTGCCAGCAGCCTTTTCCCGGGACAGGGCGATCCTGGAAACACCATATATTTT.

The chain carries TRBV19 and TRBJ2-7; D may be TRBD1 or TRBD2 (5 bases each). V lost 5 bases to trimming and J lost 0 bases, with 14 bases between them. The CDR3 sequence is 15 residues long. Germline V CDR1 and CDR2: LNHDA, SQIVND (reference sequence). CDR3 protein: CASSAPAGTSYEQYF. The CDR3, as DNA: TGTGCCAGTAGTGCACCGGCAGGGACCTCCTACGAGCAGTACTTC.

There are many counts of this clonotype. The rearrangement uses TRBV28 and TRBJ1-2; no firm D call. Per germline, CDR1 MDHEN and CDR2 SYDVKM. This CDR3 is built from 12 residues. The germline V and J ends were trimmed by 3 bases and 4 bases, with 6 bases remaining between them. The CDR3 bases are TGTGCCAGCAGTTTTTCGTCCTATGGCTACACCTTC. This sequence encodes CASSFSSYGYTF.

This clonotype came up a few times. The V call is TRBV5-4, the J call TRBJ2-7; possible D gene TRBD1, 5 bases. CDR1 and CDR2 from the germline V gene are SGHNT and YYREEE (reference sequence). The CDR3 sequence is 14 residues long. V dropped 4 bases and J dropped 5 bases, with 16 bases sitting between them. CDR3 DNA: TGTGCCAGCAGCCCCGGCAGGGTTTCCGACGAGCAGTACTTC. This gives the protein CASSPGRVSDEQYF.

The chain is built from TRBV7-8 and TRBJ1-2; D ambiguous. From germline, CDR1 is SGHVS and CDR2 FQNEAQ. V lost 4 bases to trimming and J lost 5 bases, with 17 bases between them. The CDR3 has 15 amino acids. CDR3 DNA sequence: TGTGCCAGCAGCTCTATAAGGGAGCCAAGGTATGGCTACACCTTC. As protein: CASSSIREPRYGYTF.

Details on this clonotype: Compared with germline, one end of the junction differs, possibly owing to a read error. The chain combines TRBV4-1 with TRBJ2-7, with 13 bases identical to TRBD2. Germline assignment: CDR1 MGHRA and CDR2 YSYEKL. This CDR3 spans 14 amino acids. The CDR3 here is CASSQLAGGGEQYF. The CDR3 DNA follows: TGTGCCAGCAGCCAACTAGCGGGAGGGGGTGAGCAGTACTTC.

As for this clonotype: No conserved phenylalanine or tryptophan ends this CDR3, so it is likely a read error. Because the CDR3's place on the DNA is in doubt, the DNA is left out and the CDR3 is given as listed by TCRdb. The chain has TRBV15 and TRBJ2-7; whether TRBD2, the table's D call, matches the DNA was not checked. Germline V gene data show CDR1 as LNHNV and CDR2 as YYDKDF (reference sequence). With termini counted, the CDR3 has 8 amino acids. CDR3 loop: CATSRQGL.

The chain has TRBV15 and TRBJ2-3; TRBD1 is a possible D gene (6 bases). Germline CDR1 reads LNHNV; CDR2 reads YYDKDF (reference sequence). V gave up 5 bases and J gave up 2 bases, with 11 bases separating them. The CDR3 is 14 residues long. CDR3 protein: CATSSGQNTDTQYF. CDR3 sequence (DNA): TGTGCCACCAGCTCCGGACAGAACACAGATACGCAGTATTTT.

The chain is built from TRBV20-1 and TRBJ2-1, with 12 bases aligning to TRBD2. V gave up 5 bases and J gave up 6 bases; unmatched junction bases: 5. This CDR3 has 14 amino acids. Germline CDR1 DFQATT, CDR2 SNEGSKA (reference sequence). CDR3 bases: TGCAGTGCTTACACTAGCGGGGGGATCAATGAGCAGTTCTTC. This encodes CSAYTSGGINEQFF.

The count of this clonotype is one. The V call is TRBV12-3 or TRBV12-4, the J call TRBJ2-7, with D perhaps matching TRBD2 (6 bases). Deletions cut 4 bases from V and 5 bases from J, with 12 bases between. The CDR3 length is 13 residues. The CDR3 nucleotides read TGTGCCAGCAGTTGGAGGGATTGGCACGAGCAGTACTTC. It is translated as CASSWRDWHEQYF.

The V call is TRBV9, the J call TRBJ1-1, with D unclear. The length of the CDR3 is 15 residues. Germline CDR1 and CDR2: SGDLS and YYNGEE. Trimming removed 3 bases at V and 0 bases at J, with 12 bases between. CDR3 DNA sequence: TGTGCCAGCAGCGGGAGCGCAGCAATGAACACTGAAGCTTTCTTT. Translated, it gives CASSGSAAMNTEAFF.

The chain combines TRBV14 with TRBJ2-7, with a weak D call TRBD1 (5 bases). Germline CDR1 reads SGHDN; CDR2 reads FVKESK. This CDR3 has 15 residues. The germline V and J ends were trimmed by 5 bases and 1 base, with 15 bases remaining between them. CDR3 sequence: CASSVGVGASYEQYF. CDR3 nucleotide sequence: TGTGCCAGCAGCGTCGGCGTAGGGGCTTCCTACGAGCAGTACTTC.

The chain joins TRBV20-1 to TRBJ1-1; D is unclear. Trimming left V 3 bases short and J 1 base short, with 12 bases between. Germline V lookup: CDR1 DFQATT, CDR2 SNEGSKA (reference sequence). The CDR3 extends over 14 amino acids. The CDR3 protein is CSASPFEGNTEAFF. The CDR3 bases are TGCAGTGCTAGCCCGTTCGAGGGGAACACTGAAGCTTTCTTT.